This T cell receptor (beta chain) was identified during a study of Ad26.COV2.S vaccination and SARS-CoV-2 variants. Study results and limitations: Analyses of TCR breadth and depth may have underestimated total T cell responses.

Germline lookup yields CDR1 MNHEY and CDR2 SVGAGI. V was trimmed by 6 bases and J by 1 base, leaving 15 bases between them. The CDR3 covers 15 residues. Details on this clone: Its antigen is not known.

Generated by immunoSEQ multiplex PCR, the TCRdb table keeps only in-frame clones and is missing some. The data show about 180,000 clones, around 90% seen once. The starting material was peripheral blood, obtained after recovery from COVID-19. The sequence came from a human donor who had recovered from COVID-19. The J gene is TRBJ1-1, the V gene TRBV6-5; D might be TRBD1 (5 bases). The CDR3 spells CASRRGAFRNTEAFF. DNA of the CDR3: TGTGCCAGCAGGAGAGGGGCGTTTCGGAACACTGAAGCTTTCTTT.